The 7 T cell receptor beta chains presented below share a single source sample, sequenced in a study of shared clonotypes between healthy human individuals. The repertoire was sequenced with immunoSEQ multiplex PCR; TCRdb's copy has only in-frame clones and lacks some. The sample shows hundreds of thousands of clones, approximately 74% of them seen only once. The material sequenced was memory CD4+ T cells sorted from blood. The subset: CD45RA-negative fraction. The receptor source for this set is a woman under 40 in good health.

Written as DNA, the CDR3 is TGTGCCAGCCGGGCCGTCGGGTTGACCCAGTACTTC. It is translated as CASRAVGLTQYF. The chain employs TRBV6-5 and TRBJ2-5; the D is unclear. The CDR3 has 12 amino acids. Deletions cut 8 bases from V and 7 bases from J, with 14 bases between. Germline CDR1 reads MNHEY; CDR2 reads SVGAGI.

The rearrangement uses TRBV5-5 and TRBJ1-2; D remains ambiguous. Deletions cut 0 bases from V and 5 bases from J, with 8 bases between. The CDR3 totals 13 residues. Per germline, CDR1 SGHKS and CDR2 YYEKEE (reference sequence). CDR3 region: CASSLADSYGYTF. In DNA, the CDR3 is TGTGCCAGCAGCTTGGCAGATTCGTATGGCTACACCTTC.

V is TRBV10-3 and J is TRBJ2-5; maybe TRBD1 (5 bases). The CDR3 runs to 12 residues. Trimming removed 5 bases from V and 5 bases from J, with 9 bases in between. Germline V gene lookup returns CDR1 ENHRY and CDR2 SYGVKD. CDR3 amino acids: CAISQTEETQYF. CDR3 sequence (DNA): TGTGCCATCAGTCAGACAGAGGAGACCCAGTACTTC.

This clone has just a few counts. The chain couples TRBV25-1 to TRBJ1-2; D is ambiguous. The CDR3 totals 14 residues. V was pared by 1 base and J by 1 base, with 7 bases between. Looked up from germline, CDR1 is MGHDK and CDR2 is SYGVNS. CDR3 residues: CASSESTVNYGYTF. The CDR3 coding sequence is TGTGCCAGCAGTGAATCGACCGTTAACTATGGCTACACCTTC.

The chain recombines TRBV6-6 with TRBJ1-1; TRBD1 matches at 8 bases. V shed 0 bases, J shed 4 bases, and the junction held 4 bases outside the gene matches. CDR1 is MNHNY, CDR2 SVGAGI, per germline (reference sequence). This CDR3 has 15 amino acids. The CDR3 loop reads CASSYSRQGSTEAFF. In nucleotides, the CDR3 is TGTGCCAGCAGTTACTCGAGACAGGGGAGCACTGAAGCTTTCTTT.

The J gene is TRBJ1-1, the V gene TRBV10-3; D uncertain. V lost 6 bases and J lost 4, with 6 bases in between. The V gene's germline CDR1 is ENHRY and CDR2 SYGVKD. The CDR3 contains 11 residues. CDR3: CAIRSSTEAFF. CDR3 in DNA: TGTGCCATCAGATCGAGCACTGAAGCTTTCTTT.

V gene TRBV10-3 combines with J gene TRBJ2-7, with a possible D match to TRBD2 (5 bases). CDR1 is ENHRY and CDR2 is SYGVKD in the germline V gene. V was trimmed by 1 base and J by 5 bases, leaving 9 bases between them. CDR3 length: 13 amino acids. CDR3 in DNA: TGTGCCATCAGTGAGTTTGGGAGAGACGAGCAGTACTTC. Encoded protein: CAISEFGRDEQYF.